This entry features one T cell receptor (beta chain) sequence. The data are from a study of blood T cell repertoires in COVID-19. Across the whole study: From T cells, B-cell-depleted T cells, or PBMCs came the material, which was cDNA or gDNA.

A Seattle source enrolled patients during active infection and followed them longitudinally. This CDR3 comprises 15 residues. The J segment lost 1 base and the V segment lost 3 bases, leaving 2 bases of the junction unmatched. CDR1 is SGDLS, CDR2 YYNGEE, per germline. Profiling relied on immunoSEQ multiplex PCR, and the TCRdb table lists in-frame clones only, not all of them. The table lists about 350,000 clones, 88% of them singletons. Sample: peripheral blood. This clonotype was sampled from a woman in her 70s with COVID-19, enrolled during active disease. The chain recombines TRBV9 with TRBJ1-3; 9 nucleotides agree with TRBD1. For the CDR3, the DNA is TGTGCCAGCAGCGAGGGGACAGGGTCTGGAAACACCATATATTTT. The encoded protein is CASSEGTGSGNTIYF.